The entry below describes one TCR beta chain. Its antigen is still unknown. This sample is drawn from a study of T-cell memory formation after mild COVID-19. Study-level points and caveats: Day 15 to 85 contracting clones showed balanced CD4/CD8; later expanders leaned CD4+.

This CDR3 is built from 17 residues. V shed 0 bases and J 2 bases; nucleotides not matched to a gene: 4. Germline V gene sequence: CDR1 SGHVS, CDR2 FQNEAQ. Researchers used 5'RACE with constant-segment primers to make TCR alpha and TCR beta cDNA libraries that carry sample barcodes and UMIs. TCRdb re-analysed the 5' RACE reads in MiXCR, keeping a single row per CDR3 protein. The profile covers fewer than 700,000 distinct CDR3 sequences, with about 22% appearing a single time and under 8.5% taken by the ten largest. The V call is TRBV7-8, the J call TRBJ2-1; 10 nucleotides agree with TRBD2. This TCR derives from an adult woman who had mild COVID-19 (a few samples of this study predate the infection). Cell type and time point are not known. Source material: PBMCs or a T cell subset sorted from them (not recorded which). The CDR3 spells CASSLALAGVAYNEQFF. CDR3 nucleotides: TGTGCCAGCAGCTTAGCGCTAGCGGGAGTGGCCTACAATGAGCAGTTCTTC.